This TCR beta chain is drawn from a study of cytomegalovirus exposure and HLA in healthy donors. 13 Jbeta primers and 60 Vbeta primers were used for the PCR. TCRdb's copy holds only in-frame clones and misses some; the assay was immunoSEQ multiplex PCR. The table lists around 140,000 clones, roughly 80% of them singletons. Remarks on this clone: What it recognizes is unknown.

General study results and limits: Most CMV-associated TCR beta chains were later found to appear HLA-restricted.

CDR1 and CDR2 (germline): GTSNPN, SVGIG (reference sequence). The CDR3 runs to 13 residues. Sequencing was done on a sample of PBMCs. This TCR was sampled from a woman aged 25 to 39 in good health and CMV-seronegative. This chain joins TRBV30 and TRBJ2-5, with D possibly being TRBD2 (7 bases). The assigned J gene may be wrong: the sequence end matches TRBJ2-7 better. The CDR3 spells CAWSGRGAYEQYF. The CDR3 DNA reads TGTGCCTGGAGTGGCCGGGGGGCATACGAGCAGTACTTC.